The TCR beta chain under discussion was sequenced for a study of Ad26.COV2.S vaccination and SARS-CoV-2 variants. Treatment given: around 19 received Ad26.COV2.S at low or high dose, single or two shots; 5 received placebo; per-sample allocation not given. Day 63 after the first vaccine or placebo injection was the time point for sampling. The table came from immunoSEQ multiplex PCR; TCRdb's copy has only in-frame clones and leaves some out. The data show about 350,000 clones, around 89% seen once. Germline values: CDR1 MRHNA, CDR2 SNTAGT. The CDR3 runs to 14 residues. Losses at the gene ends were 2 bases for V and 4 bases for J; bases not matched to a gene: 0. This clone was observed at least ten times. What it binds is not known. Study-level findings and limits: Breadth, reportedly substantial, characterized the spike-specific CD8+ and CD4+ T cell responses after vaccination. Similar non-spike TCR breadth was observed in recipients of vaccine and of placebo. Vaccinees displayed broader spike-specific TCR repertoires than placebo recipients.

V and J are TRBV6-4 and TRBJ1-1; 11 bases are a match to TRBD1. Material: peripheral blood, obtained in a trial of Ad26.COV2.S vaccine versus placebo. This TCR came from a person between 18 and 65 years old who received the Ad26.COV2.S COVID-19 vaccine or a placebo. The DNA for the CDR3 is TGTGCCAGCAGTGACGGGACAGGGGGCACTGAAGCTTTCTTT. It encodes CASSDGTGGTEAFF.